What follows describes a single T cell receptor beta chain. Its antigen is still unknown. The assay was immunoSEQ multiplex PCR, and TCRdb's table has in-frame clones only and misses some. The table has about 37,000 clones, 83% seen once; the top ten hold 20% to 25%. These data originate in a study of OX40 agonist ivuxolimab in advanced cancers. Study details: Patients received the agonistic anti-OX40 (CD134) antibody ivuxolimab. Ivuxolimab doses were 0.01, 0.1, 0.3, 1.5, 3 or 10 mg/kg every 2 weeks.

CDR3 size: 14 residues. V was shortened by 1 base and J by 7 bases, with 13 bases between the two germline ends. Per the germline V gene, CDR1 is MDHEN and CDR2 is SYDVKM. Whole-study findings and limits: Mean expanded clone counts were higher in CD8+ than CD4+ T cells.

Samples were taken at baseline and on day 1 of cycles 4 and 7. The sequence was collected from an adult with an advanced solid tumor such as melanoma, head and neck, liver or kidney cancer. Source: CD4+ or CD8+ T cells sorted from blood, taken in a trial of the OX40 agonist ivuxolimab. The rearrangement links TRBV28 to TRBJ1-2; possible D gene TRBD1, 5 bases. The CDR3 coding sequence is TGTGCCAGCAGTTTATATCCAGGGCGGAGTGGCTACACCTTC. The encoded protein is CASSLYPGRSGYTF.